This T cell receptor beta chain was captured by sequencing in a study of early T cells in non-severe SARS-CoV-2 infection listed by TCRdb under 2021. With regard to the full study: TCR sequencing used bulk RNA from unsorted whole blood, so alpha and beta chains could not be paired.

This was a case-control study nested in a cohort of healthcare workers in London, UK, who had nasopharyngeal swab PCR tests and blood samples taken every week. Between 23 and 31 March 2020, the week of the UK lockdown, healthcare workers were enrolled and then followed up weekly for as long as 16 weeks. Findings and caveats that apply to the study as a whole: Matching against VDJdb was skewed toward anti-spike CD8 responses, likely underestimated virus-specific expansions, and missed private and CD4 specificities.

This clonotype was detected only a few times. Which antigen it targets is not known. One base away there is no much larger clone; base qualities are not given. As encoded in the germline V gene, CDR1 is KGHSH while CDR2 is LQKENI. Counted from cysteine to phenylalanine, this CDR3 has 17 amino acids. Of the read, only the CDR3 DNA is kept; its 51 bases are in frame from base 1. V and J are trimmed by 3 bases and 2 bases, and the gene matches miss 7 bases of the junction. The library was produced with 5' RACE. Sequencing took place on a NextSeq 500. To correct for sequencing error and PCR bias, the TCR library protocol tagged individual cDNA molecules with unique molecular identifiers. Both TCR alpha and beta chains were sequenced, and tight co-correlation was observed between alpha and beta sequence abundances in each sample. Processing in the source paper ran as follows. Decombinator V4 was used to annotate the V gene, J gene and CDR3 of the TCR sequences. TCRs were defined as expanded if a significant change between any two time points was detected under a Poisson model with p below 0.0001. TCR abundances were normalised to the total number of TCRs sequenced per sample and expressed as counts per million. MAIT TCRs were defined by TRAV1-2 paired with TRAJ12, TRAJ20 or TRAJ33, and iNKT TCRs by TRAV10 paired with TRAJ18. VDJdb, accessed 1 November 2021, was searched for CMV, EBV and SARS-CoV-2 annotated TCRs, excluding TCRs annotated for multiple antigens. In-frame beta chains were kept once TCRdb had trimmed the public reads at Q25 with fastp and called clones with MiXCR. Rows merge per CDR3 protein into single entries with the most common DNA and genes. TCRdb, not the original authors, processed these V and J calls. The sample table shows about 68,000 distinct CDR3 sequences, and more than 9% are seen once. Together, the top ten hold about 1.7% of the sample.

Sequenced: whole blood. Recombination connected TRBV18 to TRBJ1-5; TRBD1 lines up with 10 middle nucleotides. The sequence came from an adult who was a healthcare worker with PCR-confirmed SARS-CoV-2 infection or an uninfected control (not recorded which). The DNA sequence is TGTGCCAGCTCACCCGGGACAGGGGCGTACGGCAATCAGCCCCAGCATTTT. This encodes CASSPGTGAYGNQPQHF.